This paragraph reports one T cell receptor (beta chain). What antigen it recognizes has not been identified. Within one base of it there is no much larger clone, and no base qualities were kept. Naive CD8 T cell libraries were made from approximately 22,000 to 940,000 sorted cells using 10%, 30% or 50% of purified RNA. Naive CD8 T cells were FACS-sorted as CD8+CD4-CCR7+CD45RA+ on a BD FACSAria II into RLT Plus buffer. Detection sensitivity was tested by spiking Jurkat RNA equal to ten TCR copies' worth into samples containing roughly 17,000-1,100,000 naive CD8 T cells. Enrichment of CD8 T cells was done with RosetteSep CD8+ T Cell Enrichment Cocktail plus Ficoll-Paque, and ACK red cell lysis came afterward. This sample was included in a study of molecular identifiers for immune sequencing clone quantification (dated by TCRdb to the late 2010s). A note on the overall study: For a replicate experiment, the RNA from either roughly 18,000 or 92,000 naive CD8 T cells was divided into five aliquots, and four of those aliquots went on to sequencing. The study was a methods study using CD8 T cells to benchmark molecular-identifier clustering-based TCR repertoire sequencing (MIDCIRS) and TCR RNA copy counting. What the research found in general, with its limitations: In CMV-specific effector cells, clones with more than 20 RNA copies contained over 99% of molecules, whereas in naive cells such clones contained under 1% of molecules. The naive libraries included spiked-in Jurkat TCR RNA (fewer than eleven copies' worth), and this Jurkat TCR RNA is not part of the donor repertoire. Modeling gave about 3.2 recovered TCR RNA copies per cell versus about 10 by digital PCR, implying about 30% capture efficiency. Without barcode sub-clustering, chimeric consensus sequences inflated TCR diversity; chimeras reached as high as 47%. Identical TCR molecules sharing a barcode could cause highly expanded clone sizes to be underestimated. Spiked-in Jurkat TCR RNA equal to a single cell's worth was reported to be detectable even within one million naive CD8 T cells.

Its CDR3 holds 14 amino acids, cysteine through phenylalanine. Solely the CDR3 DNA is kept, with 42 bases framed from the first base. The germline V gene sets CDR1 to MDHEN and CDR2 to SYDVKM. V is trimmed back by 7 bases and J by 4 bases, and the junction contains 3 bases that no gene match accounts for. Preparation of the library involved PCR. The listed sequencing device is NextSeq 500. Bulk TCR libraries were generated as previously described, with the TCR primers listed in Table S5 used. Purification of total RNA was performed with the Qiagen AllPrep DNA/RNA kit. Before any analysis, reads coming from multiple sequencing runs of the same library were combined into one pool. From the authors' description of their analysis: Only reads with exact TCR constant sequence were kept, trimmed to 150 nt, and grouped by their 12-nt molecular barcodes. Reads in each barcode group were sub-clustered using a 15% Levenshtein threshold, and a quality-weighted consensus sequence was built for each RNA molecule. Non-functional sequences were filtered out, along with any lower-count sequence sitting one edit away from another sequence. On the basis of fitting two negative binomial distributions, barcode sub-clusters with fewer than 20% of the maximum read count were discarded. Through fastp at Q25 and MiXCR, TCRdb rebuilt clones from the public reads, retaining in-frame beta chains. Rows with a matching CDR3 protein are joined into one entry that keeps the most common DNA and genes. These V and J calls originate from TCRdb's pipeline instead of the authors' own analysis. The sample data list under 600,000 distinct CDR3 sequences, and less than 30% of these were observed just once. 0.7% to 0.9% of the sample belongs to the ten largest clones.

The sample taken for sequencing was naive CD8+ T cells from blood, with Jurkat cell RNA spiked in. In light of the paper, this sample's cell subset or site label describes: FACS-sorted CD8+CD4-CCR7+CD45RA+ naive T cells. The receptor comes from a human donor in good health. Some libraries in this study had Jurkat cell RNA spiked in. This sequence uses TRBV28 and TRBJ2-5; a stretch of 13 junction bases matches TRBD2. CDR3 protein: CASTGLAGSETQYF. The DNA reads as follows: TGTGCCAGCACGGGACTAGCGGGGTCAGAGACCCAGTACTTC.